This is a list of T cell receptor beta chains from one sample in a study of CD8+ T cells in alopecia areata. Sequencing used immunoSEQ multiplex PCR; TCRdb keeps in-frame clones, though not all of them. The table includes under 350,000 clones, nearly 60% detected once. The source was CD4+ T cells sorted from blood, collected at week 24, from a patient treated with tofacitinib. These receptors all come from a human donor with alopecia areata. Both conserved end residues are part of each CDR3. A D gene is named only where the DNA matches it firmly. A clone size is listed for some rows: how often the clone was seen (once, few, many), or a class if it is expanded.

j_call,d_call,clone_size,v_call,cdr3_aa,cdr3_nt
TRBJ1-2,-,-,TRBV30,CAWIYGGKGDGYTF,TGTGCCTGGATCTATGGCGGTAAGGGAGATGGCTACACCTTC
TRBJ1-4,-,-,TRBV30,CAWSVPGYTTNEKLFF,TGTGCCTGGAGTGTACCGGGGTACACAACTAATGAAAAACTGTTTTTT
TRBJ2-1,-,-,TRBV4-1,CASSQDLPASGSYNEQFF,TGCGCCAGCAGCCAAGATCTTCCGGCGTCCGGCTCCTACAATGAGCAGTTCTTC
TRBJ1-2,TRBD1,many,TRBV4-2,CASSQGNRGYGYTF,TGTGCCAGCAGCCAAGGGAACAGGGGCTATGGCTACACCTTC
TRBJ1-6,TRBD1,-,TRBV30,CAWSVRQGHSPLHF,TGTGCCTGGAGTGTACGACAGGGGCATTCACCCCTCCACTTT
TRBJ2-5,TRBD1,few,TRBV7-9,CASSPGTGMRRAQETQYF,TGTGCCAGCAGCCCCGGGACAGGGATGCGTAGGGCTCAAGAGACCCAGTACTTC
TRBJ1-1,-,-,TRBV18,CASSQDRFEAFF,TGTGCCAGCTCACAAGACAGATTCGAAGCTTTCTTT
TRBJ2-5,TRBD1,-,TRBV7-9,CASSSWGTAKTQYF,TGTGCCAGCAGCTCCTGGGGGACAGCGAAGACCCAGTACTTC
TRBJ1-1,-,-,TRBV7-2,CASSPIQGLAEAFF,TGTGCCAGCAGCCCCATACAGGGTTTAGCTGAAGCTTTCTTT
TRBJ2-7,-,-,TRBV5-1,CASSLREGGLAQYF,TGCGCCAGCAGCTTACGGGAAGGAGGCCTCGCGCAGTACTTC
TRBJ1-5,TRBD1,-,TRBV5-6,CASSLFGQGNQPQHF,TGTGCCAGCAGCTTGTTCGGACAGGGCAATCAGCCCCAGCATTTT
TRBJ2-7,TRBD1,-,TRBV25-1,CASSAFWTGKDEQYF,TGTGCCAGCAGTGCGTTCTGGACAGGGAAGGATGAGCAGTACTTC
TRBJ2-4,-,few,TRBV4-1,CASSQVPSRGGMAKNIQYF,TGCGCCAGCAGCCAAGTCCCCTCTAGGGGGGGGATGGCCAAAAACATTCAGTACTTC
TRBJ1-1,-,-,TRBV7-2,CASSLAGILNTEAFF,TGTGCCAGCAGCTTAGCCGGGATATTGAACACTGAAGCTTTCTTT
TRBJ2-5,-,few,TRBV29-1,CSVVSGFETQYF,TGCAGCGTTGTCTCCGGGTTCGAGACCCAGTACTTC
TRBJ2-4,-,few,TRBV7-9,CASSLTAHPGDIQYF,TGTGCCAGCAGCTTAACGGCCCACCCAGGGGACATTCAGTACTTC
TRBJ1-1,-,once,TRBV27,CASSFIREAHTEAFF,TGTGCCAGCAGTTTTATTCGTGAAGCCCACACTGAAGCTTTCTTT
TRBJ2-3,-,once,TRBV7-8,CASSVTGSKDTDTQYF,TGTGCCAGCAGCGTTACAGGGTCCAAGGACACAGATACGCAGTATTTT
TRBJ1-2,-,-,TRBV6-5,CASSYDGKYYGYTF,TGTGCCAGCAGTTACGATGGGAAGTACTATGGCTACACCTTC
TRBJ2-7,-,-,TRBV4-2,CASSQPPYEQYF,TGTGCCAGCAGCCAACCCCCCTACGAGCAGTACTTC
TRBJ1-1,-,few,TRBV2,CASSGLITEAFF,TGTGCCAGCAGTGGACTCATCACTGAAGCTTTCTTT
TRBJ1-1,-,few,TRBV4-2,CASSQVSADSEAFF,TGTGCCAGCAGCCAAGTATCGGCCGATTCCGAAGCTTTCTTT
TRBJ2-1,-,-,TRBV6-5,CASYRGRSYNEQFF,TGTGCCAGCTACCGGGGAAGGTCCTACAATGAGCAGTTCTTC
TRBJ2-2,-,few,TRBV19,CASTFNEGAGELFF,TGTGCCAGTACCTTCAACGAGGGGGCCGGGGAGCTGTTTTTT
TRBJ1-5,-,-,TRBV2,CAIQRDSNQPQHF,TGTGCCATCCAGAGGGATAGCAATCAGCCCCAGCATTTT
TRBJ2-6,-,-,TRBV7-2,CASSFPLRTGPSGANVLTF,TGTGCCAGCAGCTTCCCCCTTCGGACTGGACCTTCTGGGGCCAACGTCCTGACTTTC
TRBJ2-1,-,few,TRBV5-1,CASWALNNEQFF,TGCGCCAGTTGGGCCCTGAACAATGAGCAGTTCTTC
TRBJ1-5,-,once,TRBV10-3,CAISESGNQPQHF,TGTGCCATCAGTGAGTCGGGAAATCAGCCCCAGCATTTT
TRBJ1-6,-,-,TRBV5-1,CASSVRGRGSPLHF,TGCGCCAGCAGCGTTAGAGGGAGGGGATCACCCCTCCACTTT
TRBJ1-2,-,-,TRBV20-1,CSTYRAGYTF,TGCAGTACGTACAGAGCTGGCTACACCTTC
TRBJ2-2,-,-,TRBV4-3,CASSRSGVTGELFF,TGCGCCAGCAGCCGCTCAGGGGTCACCGGGGAGCTGTTTTTT
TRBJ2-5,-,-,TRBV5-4,CASSPHRQSIGGVSQYF,TGTGCCAGCAGCCCACACAGGCAGTCAATCGGCGGGGTATCCCAGTACTTC
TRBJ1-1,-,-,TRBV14,CASSHAGNTEAFF,TGTGCCAGCAGCCACGCCGGGAACACTGAAGCTTTCTTT
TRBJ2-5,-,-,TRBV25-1,CASSEWLETQYF,TGTGCCAGCAGTGAATGGTTAGAGACCCAGTACTTC
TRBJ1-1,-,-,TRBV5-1,CASSYQENTEAFF,TGCGCCAGCAGCTATCAGGAGAACACTGAAGCTTTCTTT
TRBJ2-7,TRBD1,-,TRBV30,CAWSANPGTGGFGEQYF,TGTGCCTGGAGTGCCAATCCCGGGACAGGGGGCTTTGGCGAGCAGTACTTC
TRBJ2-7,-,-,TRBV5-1,CASSFGLYEQYF,TGCGCCAGCAGCTTCGGACTCTACGAGCAGTACTTC
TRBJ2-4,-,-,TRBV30,CAWSGQKNIQYF,TGTGCCTGGAGCGGACAGAAAAACATTCAGTACTTC
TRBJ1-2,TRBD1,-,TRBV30,CAWSLQGASGYTF,TGTGCCTGGAGTTTACAGGGGGCAAGTGGCTACACCTTC
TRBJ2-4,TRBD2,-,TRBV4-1,CASSASGGPTKNIQYF,TGCGCCAGCAGCGCTTCGGGGGGGCCGACCAAAAACATTCAGTACTTC
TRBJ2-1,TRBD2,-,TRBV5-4,CASSWTSGGYNEQFF,TGTGCCAGCAGCTGGACTAGCGGGGGCTACAATGAGCAGTTCTTC
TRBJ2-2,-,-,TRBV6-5,CASNKGDYTGELFF,TGTGCCAGCAACAAGGGGGATTACACCGGGGAGCTGTTTTTT
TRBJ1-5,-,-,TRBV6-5,CASSTPKGNQPQHF,TGTGCCAGCAGTACACCTAAGGGCAATCAGCCCCAGCATTTT
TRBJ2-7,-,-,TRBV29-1,CSVEVWRGATYEQYF,TGCAGCGTTGAAGTGTGGAGGGGGGCTACCTACGAGCAGTACTTC
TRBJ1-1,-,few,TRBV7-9,CASSFVSLRETEAFF,TGTGCCAGCAGCTTTGTGTCGCTGAGGGAGACTGAAGCTTTCTTT
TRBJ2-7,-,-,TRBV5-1,CASSLVDEQYF,TGCGCCAGCAGCTTGGTTGACGAGCAGTACTTC
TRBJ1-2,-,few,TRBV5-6,CASSLGGSPGGYTF,TGTGCCAGCAGCTTGGGAGGCTCGCCCGGGGGCTACACCTTC
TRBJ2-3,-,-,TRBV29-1,CSVEGTSTDTQYF,TGCAGCGTTGAGGGGACTAGCACAGATACGCAGTATTTT